The following is a T cell receptor beta chain sequence with its context. In the authors' workflow: The assay estimated nucleated cells by amplifying reference gene primers. Clones were sequenced by immunoSEQ multiplex PCR, and TCRdb holds only the in-frame ones, with some missing. That table furnishes V, J and clone size, whereas the DNA furnished D and trimming. This table holds about 39,000 clones, over 75% found once. The sample is drawn from a study of blood T cell repertoires in COVID-19. In the study overall: COVID-19 samples, acute and convalescent, were from the United States, Italy and Spain. PBMCs, B-cell-depleted T cells, or T cells were the source of the cDNA or gDNA that made up the material.

The germline V gene encodes CDR1 SGDLS and CDR2 YYNGEE. The CDR3 has 16 amino acids. V gave up 4 bases and J gave up 0 bases; unmatched junction bases: 6. Sequenced material: peripheral blood. The chain has TRBV9 and TRBJ2-1, with TRBD2 identical over 8 bases. This sequence was found in a human donor in a cohort sampled during active COVID-19. Written as DNA, the CDR3 is TGTGCCAGCAGCCCCACTAGCGGAATCTCCTACAATGAGCAGTTCTTC. Translation gives CASSPTSGISYNEQFF.